The entry below gives a single TCR beta chain sequence along with its context. This table comes from immunoSEQ multiplex PCR, and its TCRdb copy is limited to in-frame clones, with some not included. The data show 85,000 to 110,000 clones, with more than 75% seen just once and approximately 12% held by the top ten. This sample is part of a study of blood T cell repertoires in COVID-19. Trimming stripped 4 bases from V and 4 bases from J, with 16 bases between. The CDR3 length is 15 residues. CDR1 and CDR2 (germline): MNHNY, SVGAGI (reference sequence). The source material was peripheral blood. The genes are TRBV6-6 and TRBJ1-1, with D perhaps TRBD1 (6 bases). The receptor was isolated from a human donor in a cohort sampled during active COVID-19. This CDR3 reads CASSSRQAKGTEAFF. DNA for the CDR3: TGTGCCAGCAGTTCCAGACAGGCGAAGGGCACTGAAGCTTTCTTT.